A single sample is the source of the 16 T cell receptor beta chains below, sequenced in a study of memory CD4+ T cells and cytomegalovirus serostatus. The sort gate was single viable CD3+CD4+CD8-CD45RO+ cells for memory CD4+ T cells. Sequencing used immunoSEQ multiplex PCR; TCRdb keeps in-frame clones, though not all of them. The sample yields tens of thousands of clones, around 82% seen once. The sequencing input was memory CD4+ T cells from blood. These receptors all stem from an adult in good health and CMV-seropositive.

The gene calls are TRBV10-3 and TRBJ2-7; D call uncertain. CDR1 and CDR2 from the germline V gene are ENHRY and SYGVKD. The CDR3 has 15 residues. V was shortened by 0 bases and J by 2 bases, with 11 bases between the two germline ends. CDR3 DNA sequence: TGTGCCATCAGTGAGTCCAAGGGCCCGGCCTACGAGCAGTACTTC. This gives the protein CAISESKGPAYEQYF.

This rearrangement joins TRBV6-5 to TRBJ2-7; 8 positions match TRBD1. Trimming took 3 bases from V and 0 from J; bases not matched to a gene: 4. Germline V gives CDR1 MNHEY, CDR2 SVGAGI. CDR3 size: 15 residues. The CDR3 nucleotides read TGTGCCAGCAGTTATGCAGGGGGCCTCTCCTACGAGCAGTACTTC. Protein product: CASSYAGGLSYEQYF.

The chain employs TRBV5-8 and TRBJ2-5; tentative D call: TRBD1 (5 bases). V was clipped by 1 base and J by 5 bases, with 9 bases between them. CDR3 size: 13 residues. Per the germline V gene, CDR1 is SGHTS and CDR2 is YDEGEE. CDR3 nucleotide sequence: TGTGCCAGCAGCTTGCTAGGGGTGGAGACCCAGTACTTC. Residues: CASSLLGVETQYF.

The chain is built from TRBV10-3 and TRBJ1-4; D is ambiguous. V lost 4 bases, J lost 3 bases, and 6 bases lay in between. The CDR3 covers 13 residues. Germline values: CDR1 ENHRY, CDR2 SYGVKD. The CDR3 DNA reads as TGTGCCATCAGTGGGAGGGCTAATGAAAAACTGTTTTTT. This codes for CAISGRANEKLFF.

The chain uses TRBV6-6 and TRBJ1-4; 7 nucleotides agree with TRBD1. The germline V gene has CDR1 MNHNY and CDR2 SVGAGI (reference sequence). Trimming cost V 6 bases and J 8 bases; bases outside gene matches: 9. CDR3 length: 14 amino acids. CDR3 loop: CASSEQGRREKLFF. The CDR3 DNA follows: TGTGCCAGCAGCGAACAGGGGCGAAGGGAAAAACTGTTTTTT.

The sample holds one count of this clone. This chain uses TRBV4-2 with TRBJ2-5; 7 bases map to TRBD2. CDR1 is LGHNA, CDR2 YNFKEQ, per germline. CDR3 length equals 13 residues. V shed 2 bases and J 4 bases; nucleotides not matched to a gene: 1. The CDR3: CASSQSGGETQYF. The CDR3 DNA reads as TGTGCCAGCAGCCAATCGGGGGGAGAGACCCAGTACTTC.

This chain links TRBV7-8 with TRBJ1-5; the match to TRBD1 covers 7 bases. Germline CDR1 SGHVS, CDR2 FQNEAQ. There are 14 residues in the CDR3. The junction had 3 bases not matched to a gene; V was cut back by 2 bases and J by 5 bases. CDR3 DNA sequence: TGTGCCAGCAGCTTAAGGACAGGAGATCAGCCCCAGCATTTT. Translating gives CASSLRTGDQPQHF.

This rearrangement joins TRBV6-6 to TRBJ2-3, with TRBD2 matching 12 bases. CDR1 is MNHNY, CDR2 SVGAGI, per germline (reference sequence). The CDR3 has 16 amino acids. V lost 2 bases, J lost 3 bases, and 3 bases stayed unmatched. The CDR3 region has the DNA TGTGCCAGCAGTTACCCGACTAGCGGGAGAACAGATACGCAGTATTTT. Protein product: CASSYPTSGRTDTQYF.

The CDR3 DNA sequence: TGTGCCAGCTCAGGCCAGCACAGGGGGCAACGGTATACTGAAGCTTTCTTT. It is translated as CASSGQHRGQRYTEAFF. The V gene is TRBV18, the J gene TRBJ1-1; 9 positions match TRBD1. Germline trimming cut 5 bases from V and 5 bases from J; bases unmatched to any gene: 15. Germline lookup yields CDR1 KGHSH and CDR2 LQKENI. There are 17 residues in the CDR3. The full variable domain, rest sourced from reference TRBV18 and TRBJ1-1, is NAGVMQNPRHLVRRRGQEARLRCSPMKGHSHVYWYRQLPEEGLKFMVYLQKENIIDESGMPKERFSAEFPKEGPSILRIQQVVRGDSAAYFCASSGQHRGQRYTEAFFGQGTRLTVV.

The J gene is TRBJ2-1, the V gene TRBV7-2, with 7 bases that match TRBD1. Germline V lookup: CDR1 SGHTA, CDR2 FQGNSA. This CDR3 is 15 amino acids long. V trimming: 5 bases; J trimming: 4 bases; junction bases outside the gene matches: 8. The CDR3 DNA is TGTGCCAGCAGCGTAGACAGGGAAAGATACAATGAGCAGTTCTTC. Amino acid sequence: CASSVDRERYNEQFF.

This chain uses TRBV7-2 with TRBJ2-7; no definite D call. Germline CDR1 and CDR2: SGHTA and FQGNSA. V was trimmed by 1 base and J by 2 bases, leaving 12 bases between them. The CDR3 sequence is 15 residues long. The chain's CDR3 is CASSLESGPTYEQYF. The CDR3, as DNA: TGTGCCAGCAGCTTAGAGTCTGGCCCCACCTACGAGCAGTACTTC.

The V gene is TRBV2, the J gene TRBJ1-2; D possibly corresponds to TRBD1 (6 bases). This CDR3 has 12 residues. V lost 5 bases to trimming and J lost 11 bases, with 15 bases between them. Germline CDR1 SNHLY, CDR2 FYNNEI. CDR3 sequence reads: CASSTRRGVYTF. CDR3 in DNA: TGTGCCAGCAGTACTAGAAGGGGGGTATACACCTTC.

The chain couples TRBV19 to TRBJ2-1; 7 positions agree with TRBD2. The trim removed 6 bases at V and 7 bases at J, leaving 12 bases unmatched. The CDR3 contains 15 residues. The germline V gene encodes CDR1 LNHDA and CDR2 SQIVND (reference sequence). The CDR3 bases are TGTGCCAGTAGCTGGGGGGGTCTCAGGGCGAATGAGCAGTTCTTC. Protein sequence: CASSWGGLRANEQFF.

This clone was observed a handful of times. The chain couples TRBV18 to TRBJ1-2; maybe TRBD1 (6 bases). The CDR3 is 15 residues long. The V gene lost 3 bases and the J gene lost 0 bases, with 11 bases spanning the gap. Germline V lookup: CDR1 KGHSH, CDR2 LQKENI. CDR3 loop: CASSPYQGPNYGYTF. CDR3 nucleotide sequence: TGTGCCAGCTCACCTTATCAGGGGCCTAACTATGGCTACACCTTC.

The chain has TRBV28 and TRBJ1-2, with TRBD1 as a possible D gene (5 bases). The CDR3 runs to 15 residues. V was cut by 3 bases and J by 10 bases, with 21 bases left in between. Per the germline V gene, CDR1 is MDHEN and CDR2 is SYDVKM. The CDR3 is CASSLGVPGRRFYTF. CDR3 coding DNA: TGTGCCAGCAGTTTGGGGGTTCCGGGTCGCCGTTTCTACACCTTC.

The V gene is TRBV6-7, the J gene TRBJ1-2; no clear D. TRBV6-7 qualifies as an ORF whose function is uncertain. This CDR3 is 11 amino acids long. Trimming took off 10 bases at V and 5 bases at J, with 11 bases between the two ends. CDR3 residues: CAKKTPYGYTF. CDR3 nucleotides: TGTGCCAAGAAAACCCCTTATGGCTACACCTTC.